Below, 30 T cell receptor beta chains from the same sample are listed, as sequenced in a study of spatial heterogeneity in lung cancer (dated by TCRdb to between 2017 and 2020). Libraries came from 5' RACE. Sequencing was carried out with a NextSeq 500. TCRdb reran the public reads through fastp at Q25 and MiXCR, keeping productive beta chains. Every entry covers one CDR3 protein and lists the most common genes and DNA from its rows. The sample table holds about 92,000 distinct CDR3 sequences, of which about 12% were seen once. About 38% of the sample lies in the top ten. Explained via the paper, the time point label denotes: sample taken at primary tumor resection. TCR sequencing used whole RNA extracted from tumor and nontumor lung tissue, or from cryopreserved PBMC samples, without cell sorting. The specimen comprised PBMCs, sampled at surgery. The receptors were sampled from a male donor with early-stage non-small cell lung cancer.

Comments on this clonotype: Compared with germline, one end of the junction differs, possibly owing to a read error. V gene TRBV20-1 combines with J gene TRBJ2-7; D uncertain. The CDR3 is made up of 11 amino acids. In germline, CDR1 is DFQATT, CDR2 SNEGSKA (reference sequence). CDR3 sequence reads: CSAFQAYEQHF. Written as DNA, the CDR3 is TGCAGTGCTTTCCAGGCGTACGAGCAGCACTTC.

This clonotype was picked up many times. This chain uses TRBV5-1 with TRBJ2-2; 10 positions agree with TRBD1. Germline loops: CDR1 SGHRS, CDR2 YFSETQ. The CDR3 is 15 amino acids. Losses at the gene ends were 4 bases for V and 4 bases for J; bases not matched to a gene: 4. The CDR3 loop reads CASSDGTGATGELFF. The CDR3 DNA is TGCGCCAGCAGCGATGGGACAGGGGCCACCGGGGAGCTGTTTTTT.

This rearrangement joins TRBV11-1 to TRBJ2-1; D might be TRBD2 (6 bases). The ends were cut back, 2 bases at V and 2 bases at J, with 13 bases in the middle. Germline V gene sequence: CDR1 SGHAT, CDR2 FQDESV (reference sequence). The CDR3 runs to 16 residues. CDR3 DNA: TGTGCCAGCAGCTTAAGGGGTAGCGGAGCCTACAATGAGCAGTTCTTC. It translates to CASSLRGSGAYNEQFF.

This clonotype was recorded a few times. The rearrangement links TRBV11-2 to TRBJ2-1, with TRBD2 matching over 10 bases. Germline lookup yields CDR1 SGHAT and CDR2 FQNNGV. Germline trimming cut 5 bases from V and 5 bases from J; bases unmatched to any gene: 6. The CDR3 loop spans 15 amino acids. CDR3 DNA: TGTGCCAGCAGCCCGGAACTAGCGGGACACAATGAGCAGTTCTTC. Translation gives CASSPELAGHNEQFF.

In its sample, this clonotype was seen a few times. The V call is TRBV4-3, the J call TRBJ2-7; D is possibly TRBD1 (6 bases). With 0 bases removed from V and 2 bases from J, the gap between germline ends came to 14 bases. Per germline, CDR1 LGHNA and CDR2 YSLEER. The CDR3 totals 16 residues. The CDR3 spells CASSQDYGDRPYEQYF. The CDR3, as DNA: TGCGCCAGCAGCCAAGATTATGGAGACAGGCCCTACGAGCAGTACTTC.

This clonotype was counted at least ten times. The V and J genes are TRBV5-1 and TRBJ2-1; D call uncertain. The CDR3 runs 13 residues. Trimming shortened V by 3 bases and J by 5 bases, and 9 bases separated the two germline ends. Germline CDR1 and CDR2: SGHRS and YFSETQ. The DNA of the CDR3 is TGCGCCAGCAGCTCCGACCCAAACAATGAGCAGTTCTTC. Its translation: CASSSDPNNEQFF. The variable domain in full, with the rest retrieved from reference TRBV5-1 and TRBJ2-1, is KAGVTQTPRYLIKTRGQQVTLSCSPISGHRSVSWYQQTPGQGLQFLFEYFSETQRNKGNFPGRFSGRQFSNSRSEMNVSTLELGDSALYLCASSSDPNNEQFFGPGTRLTVL.

The table lists this clonotype with many counts. J is TRBJ1-2 and V is TRBV29-1; no firm D call. In germline, CDR1 is SQVTM, CDR2 ANQGSEA. Between the trimmed V and J ends, which lost 2 bases and 4 bases, there was a span of 11 bases. The CDR3 covers 13 residues. This CDR3 reads CSVETPGSYGYTF. The CDR3 bases are TGCAGCGTTGAAACCCCGGGGAGCTATGGCTACACCTTC.

This clonotype was recorded at least ten times. The chain employs TRBV20-1 and TRBJ2-1; the match to TRBD2 covers 8 bases. Per the germline V gene, CDR1 is DFQATT and CDR2 is SNEGSKA (reference sequence). Germline trimming cut 6 bases from V and 4 bases from J; bases unmatched to any gene: 11. This CDR3 contains 15 residues. CDR3 nucleotide sequence: TGCAGTGCCCTGGGGCTAGCGGGCCTGTACAATGAGCAGTTCTTC. Residues: CSALGLAGLYNEQFF.

This clonotype occurred many times. This rearrangement joins TRBV7-3 to TRBJ2-5, with D possibly matching TRBD2 (5 bases). With 2 bases removed from V and 2 bases from J, the gap between germline ends came to 12 bases. The CDR3 is 15 amino acids. The germline CDR1 and CDR2 sequences are SGHTA and FQGTGA. The CDR3 protein is CASSLRGSAQETQYF. CDR3 in DNA: TGTGCCAGCAGCTTACGGGGATCGGCGCAAGAGACCCAGTACTTC. The whole variable domain, filled in from reference TRBV7-3 and TRBJ2-5, reads GAGVSQTPSNKVTEKGKYVELRCDPISGHTALYWYRQSLGQGPEFLIYFQGTGAADDSGLPNDRFFAVRPEGSVSTLKIQRTERGDSAVYLCASSLRGSAQETQYFGPGTRLLVL.

The gene calls are TRBV2 and TRBJ1-6; D might be TRBD1 (6 bases). Germline V lookup: CDR1 SNHLY, CDR2 FYNNEI. Trimming took 2 bases from V and 1 from J, leaving 6 bases between them. This CDR3 has 15 amino acids. CDR3 region: CASSETGSYNSPLHF. The CDR3 nucleotides are TGTGCCAGCAGTGAAACAGGGTCCTATAATTCACCCCTCCACTTT. The full variable domain, with the rest looked up from reference TRBV2 and TRBJ1-6, is EPEVTQTPSHQVTQMGQEVILRCVPISNHLYFYWYRQILGQKVEFLVSFYNNEISEKSEIFDDQFSVERPDGSNFTLKIRSTKLEDSAMYFCASSETGSYNSPLHFGNGTRLTVT.

The table lists this clonotype with a few counts. The V gene is TRBV7-9, the J gene TRBJ2-7, with D tentatively TRBD1 (6 bases). CDR1 is SEHNR, CDR2 FQNEAQ, per germline (reference sequence). Trimming shortened V by 5 bases and J by 5 bases, and 16 bases separated the two germline ends. This CDR3 has 14 residues. The chain's CDR3 is CASSLHRDHHEQYF. CDR3 DNA sequence: TGTGCCAGCAGCCTCCACAGGGACCACCACGAGCAGTACTTC.

The V and J genes are TRBV10-3 and TRBJ1-5, with D unresolved. Germline V gives CDR1 ENHRY, CDR2 SYGVKD. Trimming pared 7 bases from V and 6 bases from J, leaving 16 bases between. The CDR3 has 14 residues. CDR3 amino acids: CAINSVPGSQPQHF. DNA for the CDR3: TGTGCCATCAACTCGGTCCCCGGAAGTCAGCCCCAGCATTTT.

This clonotype was counted many times. The rearrangement joins TRBV6-2 or TRBV6-3 to TRBJ1-6; 9 positions match TRBD1. The length of the CDR3 is 17 residues. The V and J ends lost 6 bases and 10 bases, in that order; junction bases with no gene match: 16. The germline V gene encodes CDR1 MNHEY and CDR2 SVGEGT. Here the CDR3 DNA reads TGTGCCAGCAGGCCCTTCCCGGGACAGGGAAGAGGGTCACCCCTCCACTTT. Protein product: CASRPFPGQGRGSPLHF.

This clonotype occurred a few times. This CDR3 reads CASSESRFSGNTIYF. CDR3 DNA sequence: TGTGCCAGCAGTGAATCGAGGTTCTCCGGGAACACCATATATTTT. The chain links TRBV25-1 to TRBJ1-3; D unclear. The length of the CDR3 is 15 residues. The V and J ends lost 1 base and 7 bases respectively, with 14 bases between them. CDR1 is MGHDK, CDR2 SYGVNS, per germline.

This clonotype was counted between two and nine times. CDR3 residues: CASSSKTDSSGELFF. The CDR3 nucleotides are TGCGCCAGCAGCTCTAAAACCGACTCTTCCGGGGAGCTGTTTTTT. The rearrangement links TRBV5-1 to TRBJ2-2; D is ambiguous. The CDR3 runs to 15 residues. V dropped 3 bases and J dropped 6 bases, with 15 bases sitting between them. Germline loops: CDR1 SGHRS, CDR2 YFSETQ.

This clonotype was seen repeatedly, ten times or more. The chain joins TRBV20-1 to TRBJ1-5; D is undetermined. There are 15 residues in the CDR3. Trimming removed 2 bases at V and 3 bases at J, with 14 bases between. CDR1 DFQATT and CDR2 SNEGSKA come from the germline V gene (reference sequence). For the CDR3, the DNA is TGCAGTGCTAGACGGTCAGGAGGGTTCAATCAGCCCCAGCATTTT. Encoded protein: CSARRSGGFNQPQHF.

V gene TRBV4-3 combines with J gene TRBJ1-6; no firm D call. The germline V and J ends were trimmed by 4 bases and 8 bases, with 6 bases remaining between them. Germline loops: CDR1 LGHNA, CDR2 YSLEER. The CDR3 spans 12 residues. CDR3 nucleotide sequence: TGCGCCAGCAGCCGGGCAGATTCACCCCTCCACTTT. Translating it yields CASSRADSPLHF.

This chain connects TRBV7-9 to TRBJ2-3; 10 bases map to TRBD2. The CDR3 consists of 17 residues. Germline assignment: CDR1 SEHNR and CDR2 FQNEAQ (reference sequence). The trim removed 2 bases at V and 6 bases at J, leaving 11 bases unmatched. CDR3 in amino acids: CASSLLAGTSVMDTQYF. The CDR3 DNA reads as TGTGCCAGCAGCTTATTAGCAGGGACTAGCGTGATGGATACGCAGTATTTT. Full variable domain (remainder filled in from reference TRBV7-9 and TRBJ2-3): DTGVSQNPRHKITKRGQNVTFRCDPISEHNRLYWYRQTLGQGPEFLTYFQNEAQLEKSRLLSDRFSAERPKGSFSTLEIQRTEQGDSAMYLCASSLLAGTSVMDTQYFGPGTRLTVL.

This rearrangement joins TRBV29-1 to TRBJ2-7; no clear D gene. This CDR3 has 13 amino acids. The germline V gene has CDR1 SQVTM and CDR2 ANQGSEA. V dropped 4 bases and J dropped 0 bases, with 10 bases sitting between them. Here the CDR3 reads CSVADGVSYEQYF. CDR3 DNA: TGCAGCGTTGCGGATGGGGTCTCCTACGAGCAGTACTTC.

This clonotype appeared a few times. This rearrangement joins TRBV12-3 or TRBV12-4 to TRBJ2-7, with D uncertain. The CDR3 has 10 amino acids. Deletions cut 7 bases from V and 5 bases from J, with 6 bases between. CDR3 in amino acids: CASKGDEQYF. The CDR3 DNA reads TGTGCCAGCAAGGGCGACGAGCAGTACTTC.

This clonotype was found many times. V usage is TRBV3-1 and J usage is TRBJ2-1; D may match TRBD1 or TRBD2 (5 bases each). CDR1 and CDR2 (germline): LGHDT, YNNKEL (reference sequence). The CDR3 extends over 13 amino acids. Trimming left V 4 bases short and J 13 bases short, with 17 bases between. This chain's CDR3 is CASSRSAEGSQFF. The CDR3 DNA follows: TGTGCCAGCAGCCGCTCAGCAGAGGGGTCCCAGTTCTTC.

The V call is TRBV5-1, the J call TRBJ2-2, with D tentatively TRBD1 (6 bases). CDR1 is SGHRS, CDR2 YFSETQ, per germline. V was trimmed by 0 bases and J by 0 bases, leaving 12 bases between them. This CDR3 is 17 amino acids long. The CDR3 bases are TGCGCCAGCAGCTTGGCCACAGGGAAGGCGAACACCGGGGAGCTGTTTTTT. Amino acids: CASSLATGKANTGELFF.

This clonotype has only a few counts. This chain connects TRBV7-6 to TRBJ2-2; 9 nucleotides match TRBD1. The CDR3 is 14 amino acids. Germline V gene sequence: CDR1 SGHVS, CDR2 FNYEAQ. V lost 5 bases and J lost 6; bases outside the gene matches: 4. The CDR3, as DNA: TGTGCCAGCAGCCAACAGGGGGCCGCCGGGGAGCTGTTTTTT. It encodes CASSQQGAAGELFF.

This sequence joins TRBV7-6 and TRBJ2-7; D uncertain. This CDR3 comprises 12 residues. Trimming cost V 2 bases and J 7 bases, with 9 bases left between them. Germline V gives CDR1 SGHVS, CDR2 FNYEAQ. The CDR3 coding sequence is TGTGCCAGCAGCTTAAACAGTCAAGAGCAGTACTTC. Protein: CASSLNSQEQYF.

There are a few counts of this clonotype. CDR3 sequence: CASTVMKNQPQHF. The CDR3 DNA sequence: TGTGCCAGCACCGTAATGAAGAACCAGCCCCAGCATTTT. This sequence joins TRBV6-6 and TRBJ1-5; no reliable D call. Trimming pared 7 bases from V and 7 bases from J, leaving 14 bases between. CDR3 size: 13 residues. CDR1 is MNHNY and CDR2 is SVGAGI in the germline V gene (reference sequence).

The table lists this clonotype with a few counts. The chain has TRBV13 and TRBJ2-7; weak D call: TRBD2 (6 bases). Germline V gene data show CDR1 as PRHDT and CDR2 as FYEKMQ (reference sequence). V gave up 3 bases and J gave up 0 bases, with 12 bases separating them. CDR3 length equals 15 residues. The CDR3 nucleotides are TGTGCCAGCAGCTTTAGCGGAGTCAGCTCCTACGAGCAGTACTTC. This gives the protein CASSFSGVSSYEQYF.

At least ten counts were recorded for this clonotype. The chain links TRBV5-1 to TRBJ2-5; 8 bases fit TRBD2. V trimming: 4 bases; J trimming: 5 bases; junction bases outside the gene matches: 10. Germline assignment: CDR1 SGHRS and CDR2 YFSETQ. The CDR3 totals 15 residues. DNA for the CDR3: TGCGCCAGCAGCGAGGACGGGACTAGAACCGAGACCCAGTACTTC. Translation: CASSEDGTRTETQYF.

This clonotype appeared many times. The CDR3 loop is CASSRDRGNIQYF. CDR3 nucleotide sequence: TGTGCCAGCAGTCGGGACAGGGGAAACATTCAGTACTTC. The J gene is TRBJ2-4, the V gene TRBV27, with TRBD1 identical over 10 bases. The CDR3 is 13 residues long. CDR1 and CDR2 (germline): MNHEY, SMNVEV (reference sequence). The J segment lost 6 bases and the V segment lost 5 bases, leaving 1 base of the junction unmatched.

V is TRBV6-6 and J is TRBJ2-7, with D unclear. The CDR3 covers 15 residues. Germline-derived CDR1 and CDR2 are MNHNY and SVGAGI (reference sequence). V lost 2 bases and J 2 bases, leaving 13 bases between the germline ends. This CDR3 reads CASSYADRFPYEQYF. DNA of the CDR3: TGTGCCAGCAGTTACGCGGACCGTTTCCCCTACGAGCAGTACTTC.

This chain uses TRBV7-2 with TRBJ2-3; D perhaps matches TRBD2 (5 bases). The V gene's germline CDR1 is SGHTA and CDR2 FQGNSA. Trimming cost V 7 bases and J 2 bases, with 16 bases left between them. The CDR3 runs 15 residues. The CDR3 loop reads CASTVSPDYTDTQYF. CDR3 coding DNA: TGTGCCAGCACAGTGTCCCCAGACTACACAGATACGCAGTATTTT.